This section outlines one TCR beta chain sequence together with its context. The repertoire was sequenced with immunoSEQ multiplex PCR; TCRdb's copy has only in-frame clones and lacks some. Altogether 2 million to 2.5 million clones are present, 80% to 95% being singletons, with the ten largest covering around 0.4%. The sample originates from a study of shared clonotypes between healthy human individuals. The CDR3 contains 13 residues. Trimming pared 2 bases from V and 0 bases from J, leaving 5 bases between. Germline assignment: CDR1 SGHKS and CDR2 YYEKEE (reference sequence). The sample comprised naive CD4+ T cells from PBMCs. Subset of the sample: CD45RA+ positively selected. The sequence was obtained from a man aged 18 to 35 in good health. Some clones in this sample may be carry-over from other donors' samples. The chain couples TRBV5-5 to TRBJ1-1; D is uncertain. DNA of the CDR3: TGTGCCAGCAGCTTTTATGTGAACACTGAAGCTTTCTTT. This codes for CASSFYVNTEAFF.